These 3 T cell receptor beta chains were all obtained from the same sample, sequenced in a study of blood T cell repertoires in COVID-19. Assay used: immunoSEQ multiplex PCR; TCRdb lists only in-frame clones, some missing. The data hold roughly 500,000 clones, with 75% to 90% observed a single time. Sequenced material: peripheral blood. Receptors originate from a man aged 18-30 years with COVID-19, enrolled during active disease.

CDR3 protein: CASSLEDTQYF. CDR3 DNA sequence: TGTGCCAGCAGCCTGGAGGATACGCAGTATTTT. This chain joins TRBV11-3 and TRBJ2-3; D is unclear. Trimming shortened V by 5 bases and J by 6 bases, and 6 bases separated the two germline ends. Germline V gene data show CDR1 as SGHNT and CDR2 as YENEEA. CDR3 length: 11 residues.

The V gene is TRBV24-1, the J gene TRBJ2-3; 7 bases are shared with TRBD1. The CDR3 spans 13 residues. The V segment lost 9 bases and the J segment 6 bases; nucleotides outside the gene matches: 8. Germline CDR1 reads KGHDR; CDR2 reads SFDVKD. The CDR3 DNA reads TGTGCCACCGCCAAGACAGGGCTGGATACGCAGTATTTT. Translation gives CATAKTGLDTQYF.

The chain recombines TRBV7-9 with TRBJ1-1, with 8 positions matching TRBD1. Unmatched junction bases numbered 7, after V lost 1 base and J lost 3 bases. The germline V gene has CDR1 SEHNR and CDR2 FQNEAQ (reference sequence). The CDR3 runs 16 residues. CDR3 bases: TGTGCCAGCAGCTTAGGGCAGGGGGCAAGGGACACTGAAGCTTTCTTT. Encoded protein: CASSLGQGARDTEAFF.